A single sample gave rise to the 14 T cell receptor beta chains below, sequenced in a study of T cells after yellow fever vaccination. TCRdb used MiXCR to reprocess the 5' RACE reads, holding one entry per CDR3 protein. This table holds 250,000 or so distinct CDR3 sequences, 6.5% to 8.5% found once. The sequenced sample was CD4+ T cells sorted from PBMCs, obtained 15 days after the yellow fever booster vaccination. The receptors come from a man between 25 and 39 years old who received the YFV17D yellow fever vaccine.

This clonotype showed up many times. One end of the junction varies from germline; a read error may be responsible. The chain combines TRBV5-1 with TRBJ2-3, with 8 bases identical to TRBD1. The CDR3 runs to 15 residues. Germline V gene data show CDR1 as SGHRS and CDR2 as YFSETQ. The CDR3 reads CASSLDRAASDTQYF. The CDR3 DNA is TGCGCCAGCAGTTTGGACAGGGCAGCCTCAGATACGCAGTATTTT.

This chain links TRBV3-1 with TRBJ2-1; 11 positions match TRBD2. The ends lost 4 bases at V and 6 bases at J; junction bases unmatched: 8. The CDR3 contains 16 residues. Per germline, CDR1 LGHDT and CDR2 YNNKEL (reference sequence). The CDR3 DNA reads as TGTGCCAGCAGCCCGCCGCTAGCGGGAGGCATCAATGAGCAGTTCTTC. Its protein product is CASSPPLAGGINEQFF.

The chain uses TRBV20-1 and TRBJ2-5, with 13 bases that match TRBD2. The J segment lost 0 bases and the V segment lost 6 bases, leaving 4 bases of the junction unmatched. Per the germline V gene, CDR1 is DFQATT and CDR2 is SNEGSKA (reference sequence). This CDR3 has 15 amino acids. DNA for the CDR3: TGCAGTGCCTCGGGACTAGCGGGGTACCAAGAGACCCAGTACTTC. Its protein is CSASGLAGYQETQYF.

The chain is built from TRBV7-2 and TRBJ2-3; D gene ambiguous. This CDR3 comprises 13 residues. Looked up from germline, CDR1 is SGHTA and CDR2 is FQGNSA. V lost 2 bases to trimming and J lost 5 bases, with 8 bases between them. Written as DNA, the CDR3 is TGTGCCAGCAGCTTACCGAACAGAGATACGCAGTATTTT. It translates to CASSLPNRDTQYF.

CDR3 residues: CASTTGRNTDTQYF. The DNA of the CDR3 is TGTGCCAGCACGACCGGGAGGAACACAGATACGCAGTATTTT. V and J are TRBV6-2 or TRBV6-3 and TRBJ2-3; 7 bases agree with TRBD2. Germline CDR1 reads MNHEY; CDR2 reads SVGEGT. CDR3 length: 14 residues. The junction had 6 bases not matched to a gene; V was cut back by 7 bases and J by 2 bases.

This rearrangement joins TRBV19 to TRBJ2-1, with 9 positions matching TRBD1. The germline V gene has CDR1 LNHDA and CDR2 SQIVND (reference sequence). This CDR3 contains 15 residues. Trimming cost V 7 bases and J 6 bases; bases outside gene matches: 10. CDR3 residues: CASNPADRGVNEQFF. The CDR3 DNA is TGTGCCAGTAATCCTGCGGACAGGGGCGTCAATGAGCAGTTCTTC.

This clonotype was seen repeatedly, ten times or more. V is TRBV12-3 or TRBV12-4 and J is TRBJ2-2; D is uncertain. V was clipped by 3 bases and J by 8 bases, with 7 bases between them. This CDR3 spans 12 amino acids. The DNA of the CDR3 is TGTGCCAGCAGTTTGAGCGTAGGGGAGCTGTTTTTT. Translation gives CASSLSVGELFF.

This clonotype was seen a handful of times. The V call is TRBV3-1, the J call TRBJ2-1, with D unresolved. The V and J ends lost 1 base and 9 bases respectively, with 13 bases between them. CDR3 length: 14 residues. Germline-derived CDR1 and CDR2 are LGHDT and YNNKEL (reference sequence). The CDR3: CASSQGFPQGEQFF. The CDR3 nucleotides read TGTGCCAGCAGCCAAGGGTTCCCCCAAGGTGAGCAGTTCTTC.

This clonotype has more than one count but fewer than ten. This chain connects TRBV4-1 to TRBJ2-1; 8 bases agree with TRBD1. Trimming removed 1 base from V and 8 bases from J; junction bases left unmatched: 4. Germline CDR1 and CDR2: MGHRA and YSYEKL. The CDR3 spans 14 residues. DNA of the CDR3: TGCGCCAGCAGCCAAGGAGTCAGGGGGCATGAGCAGTTCTTC. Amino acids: CASSQGVRGHEQFF.

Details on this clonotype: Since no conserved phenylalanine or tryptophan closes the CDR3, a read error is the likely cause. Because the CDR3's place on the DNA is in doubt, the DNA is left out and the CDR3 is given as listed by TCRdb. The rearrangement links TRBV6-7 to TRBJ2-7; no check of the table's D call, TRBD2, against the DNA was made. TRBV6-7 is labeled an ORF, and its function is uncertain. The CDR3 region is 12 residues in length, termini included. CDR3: CASSCGTSGLLR.

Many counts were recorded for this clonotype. The CDR3, as DNA: TGTGCTAGTGGTTTGGTAGAAGGTAATGAGCAGTTCTTC. Protein: CASGLVEGNEQFF. The chain is built from TRBV12-5 and TRBJ2-1; D not certain. Trimming pared 0 bases from V and 7 bases from J, leaving 7 bases between. Per the germline V gene, CDR1 is LGHNT and CDR2 is FRNRAP. The CDR3 is 13 residues long. Drawing the rest from reference TRBV12-5 and TRBJ2-1, the complete variable domain is DARVTQTPRHKVTEMGQEVTMRCQPILGHNTVFWYRQTMMQGLELLAYFRNRAPLDDSGMPKDRFSAEMPDATLATLKIQPSEPRDSAVYFCASGLVEGNEQFFGPGTRLTVL.

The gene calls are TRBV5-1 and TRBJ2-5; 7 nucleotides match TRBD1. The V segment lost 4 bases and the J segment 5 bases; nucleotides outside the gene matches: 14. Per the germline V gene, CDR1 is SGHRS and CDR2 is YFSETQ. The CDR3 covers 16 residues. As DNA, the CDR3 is TGCGCCAGCAGCCCCCCCCACGCAGGGGGAAGCGAGACCCAGTACTTC. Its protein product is CASSPPHAGGSETQYF.

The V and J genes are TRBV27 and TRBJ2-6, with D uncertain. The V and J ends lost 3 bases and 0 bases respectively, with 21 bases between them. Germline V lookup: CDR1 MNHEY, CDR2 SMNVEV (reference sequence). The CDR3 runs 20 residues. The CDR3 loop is CASSLGTTANLDSGANVLTF. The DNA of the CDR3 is TGTGCCAGCAGTTTGGGTACTACAGCAAACTTGGACTCTGGGGCCAACGTCCTGACTTTC.

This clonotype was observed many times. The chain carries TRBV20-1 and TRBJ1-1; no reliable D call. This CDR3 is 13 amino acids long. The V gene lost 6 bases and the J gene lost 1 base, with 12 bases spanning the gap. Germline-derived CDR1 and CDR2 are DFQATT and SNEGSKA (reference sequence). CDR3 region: CSATMEGNTEAFF. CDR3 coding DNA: TGCAGTGCGACGATGGAGGGGAACACTGAAGCTTTCTTT.